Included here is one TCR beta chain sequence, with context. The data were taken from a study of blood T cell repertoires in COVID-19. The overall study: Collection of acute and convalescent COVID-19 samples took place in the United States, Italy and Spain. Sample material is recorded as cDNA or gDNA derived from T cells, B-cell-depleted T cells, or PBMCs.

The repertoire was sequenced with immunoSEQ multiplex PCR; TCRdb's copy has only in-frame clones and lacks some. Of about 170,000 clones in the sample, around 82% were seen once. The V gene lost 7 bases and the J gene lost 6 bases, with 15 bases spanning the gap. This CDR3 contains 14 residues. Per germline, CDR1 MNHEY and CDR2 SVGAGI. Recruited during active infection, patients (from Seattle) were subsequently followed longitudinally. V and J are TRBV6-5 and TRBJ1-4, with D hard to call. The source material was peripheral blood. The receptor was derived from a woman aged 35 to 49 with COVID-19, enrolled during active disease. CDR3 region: CASTSRGYDEKLFF. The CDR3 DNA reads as TGTGCCAGCACCTCTCGAGGGTATGATGAAAAACTGTTTTTT.